This passage covers 30 T cell receptor beta chains from one sample sequenced in a study of control samples from healthy donors and cancer patients. Some clones are missing from TCRdb's copy, which holds only in-frame ones; the method was immunoSEQ multiplex PCR. Of 150,000 or so clones in the sample, roughly 93% are singletons; the top ten hold roughly 5.5%. Input material: blood. The receptors come from a man between 18 and 35 years old in good health.

The chain couples TRBV5-5 to TRBJ1-5; TRBD1 aligns across 10 bases. This CDR3 has 15 residues. The trim removed 6 bases at V and 6 bases at J, leaving 9 bases unmatched. Germline CDR1 and CDR2: SGHKS and YYEKEE (reference sequence). In DNA form, the CDR3 reads TGTGCCAGCACCGGGGGACAGGGGTATGGTCAGCCCCAGCATTTT. Protein sequence: CASTGGQGYGQPQHF.

CDR3 in amino acids: CASSDRQGNTGELFF. The CDR3 DNA is TGTGCCAGCAGCGACCGACAGGGGAACACCGGGGAGCTGTTTTTT. J is TRBJ2-2 and V is TRBV7-9, with TRBD1 identical over 7 bases. This CDR3 has 15 amino acids. Germline loops: CDR1 SEHNR, CDR2 FQNEAQ (reference sequence). Trimming cost V 5 bases and J 1 base; bases outside gene matches: 4. Full variable domain (remainder filled in from reference TRBV7-9 and TRBJ2-2): DTGVSQNPRHKITKRGQNVTFRCDPISEHNRLYWYRQTLGQGPEFLTYFQNEAQLEKSRLLSDRFSAERPKGSFSTLEIQRTEQGDSAMYLCASSDRQGNTGELFFGEGSRLTVL.

The rearrangement links TRBV18 to TRBJ2-1, with 10 bases matching TRBD2. J gave up 6 bases and V 6 bases, and 8 bases lay outside the gene matches. Germline CDR1 KGHSH, CDR2 LQKENI. The CDR3 sequence is 15 residues long. CDR3 sequence: CASSSPGLAFNEQFF. CDR3 nucleotides: TGTGCCAGCTCGTCCCCGGGACTAGCGTTCAATGAGCAGTTCTTC.

V gene TRBV27 combines with J gene TRBJ2-6, with TRBD1 identical over 9 bases. V was clipped by 6 bases and J by 2 bases; unmatched bases: 2. This CDR3 is built from 15 residues. Germline V gives CDR1 MNHEY, CDR2 SMNVEV (reference sequence). CDR3 sequence (DNA): TGTGCCAGCAGCTGGACAGGGGCTGGGGCCAACGTCCTGACTTTC. Protein product: CASSWTGAGANVLTF.

The CDR3 DNA is TGTGCCATCAGTGAAGGTTCGTTAGGGGGGAGCCAGCCCCAGCATTTT. This gives the protein CAISEGSLGGSQPQHF. The rearrangement links TRBV10-3 to TRBJ1-5, with a tentative D call TRBD1 (6 bases). The V gene lost 3 bases and the J gene lost 7 bases, with 19 bases spanning the gap. Looked up from germline, CDR1 is ENHRY and CDR2 is SYGVKD. This CDR3 comprises 16 residues.

The chain recombines TRBV25-1 with TRBJ1-1; no reliable D call. Trimming removed 5 bases from V and 4 bases from J, with 14 bases in between. The CDR3 sequence is 14 residues long. Germline V gives CDR1 MGHDK, CDR2 SYGVNS. The CDR3, as DNA: TGTGCCAGCAGTAGACCCGGACGGACCACTGAAGCTTTCTTT. Translating it yields CASSRPGRTTEAFF.

The CDR3 is CASSSGTGGIGEKLFF. CDR3 DNA sequence: TGCGCCAGCAGCTCCGGGACAGGGGGCATAGGTGAAAAACTGTTTTTT. The V call is TRBV5-1, the J call TRBJ1-4, with TRBD1 identical over 12 bases. CDR1 and CDR2 from the germline V gene are SGHRS and YFSETQ. The CDR3 length is 16 residues. The junction had 7 bases not matched to a gene; V was cut back by 3 bases and J by 7 bases.

This clone was seen only once. This chain joins TRBV5-1 and TRBJ1-2; no definite D call. V was shortened by 0 bases and J by 4 bases, with 1 base between the two germline ends. Germline-derived CDR1 and CDR2 are SGHRS and YFSETQ. The CDR3 has 11 residues. CDR3 nucleotide sequence: TGCGCCAGCAGCTTGGGCTATGGCTACACCTTC. Protein product: CASSLGYGYTF. Full variable domain (missing parts from reference TRBV5-1 and TRBJ1-2): KAGVTQTPRYLIKTRGQQVTLSCSPISGHRSVSWYQQTPGQGLQFLFEYFSETQRNKGNFPGRFSGRQFSNSRSEMNVSTLELGDSALYLCASSLGYGYTFGSGTRLTVV.

The gene calls are TRBV6-1 and TRBJ2-3; 7 bases map to TRBD2. The germline CDR1 and CDR2 sequences are MNHNS and SASEGT. V shed 4 bases and J 0 bases; nucleotides not matched to a gene: 10. This CDR3 spans 17 amino acids. CDR3 DNA: TGTGCCAGCAGTGCCTGGGGCACTAGCGCTAGCACAGATACGCAGTATTTT. Residues: CASSAWGTSASTDTQYF.

The sample holds one count of this clone. V gene TRBV11-3 combines with J gene TRBJ2-3; a weak D match, TRBD2 (5 bases). The CDR3 is 14 residues long. Per the germline V gene, CDR1 is SGHNT and CDR2 is YENEEA. Trimming pared 1 base from V and 2 bases from J, leaving 7 bases between. The CDR3 spells CASSLGGATDTQYF. For the CDR3, the DNA is TGTGCCAGCAGCTTAGGGGGAGCCACAGATACGCAGTATTTT.

This clone was detected only once. V usage is TRBV6-5 and J usage is TRBJ1-1; 7 bases agree with TRBD1. Germline V CDR1 and CDR2: MNHEY, SVGAGI. The CDR3 spans 13 residues. V gave up 6 bases and J gave up 8 bases; unmatched junction bases: 9. As DNA, the CDR3 is TGTGCCAGCAGCGCCGGTACAGGGGAAGAAGCTTTCTTT. Its translation is CASSAGTGEEAFF.

J is TRBJ2-2 and V is TRBV5-4; 8 bases are a match to TRBD1. This CDR3 is 16 amino acids long. The V segment lost 2 bases and the J segment 1 base; nucleotides outside the gene matches: 4. Per the germline V gene, CDR1 is SGHNT and CDR2 is YYREEE (reference sequence). This CDR3 reads CASSFGQGQNTGELFF. CDR3 bases: TGTGCCAGCAGCTTCGGACAGGGTCAGAACACCGGGGAGCTGTTTTTT.

The CDR3 region has the DNA TGTGCCAGCAGTTTTGCAGGCACCTATAGCAATCAGCCCCAGCATTTT. Protein product: CASSFAGTYSNQPQHF. The chain is built from TRBV28 and TRBJ1-5; D is uncertain. V was pared by 3 bases and J by 0 bases, with 12 bases between. Germline CDR1 is MDHEN and CDR2 is SYDVKM. The CDR3 loop spans 16 amino acids.

This chain links TRBV5-1 with TRBJ1-1; no reliable D call. The CDR3 has 15 amino acids. CDR1 is SGHRS, CDR2 YFSETQ, per germline. V lost 1 base and J 1 base, leaving 11 bases between the germline ends. DNA of the CDR3: TGCGCCAGCAGCTTGAGCAAAGTGGGGAACACTGAAGCTTTCTTT. Its translation: CASSLSKVGNTEAFF.

This clone showed up just once. This chain links TRBV5-5 with TRBJ2-2; weak D call: TRBD2 (6 bases). The CDR3 is 15 amino acids. V dropped 5 bases and J dropped 4 bases, with 15 bases sitting between them. From germline, CDR1 is SGHKS and CDR2 YYEKEE (reference sequence). Here the CDR3 DNA reads TGTGCCAGCAGGGTGGAGGGGTTGAGCACCGGGGAGCTGTTTTTT. As protein: CASRVEGLSTGELFF. The full variable domain, completed using reference TRBV5-5 and TRBJ2-2, is DAGVTQSPTHLIKTRGQQVTLRCSPISGHKSVSWYQQVLGQGPQFIFQYYEKEERGRGNFPDRFSARQFPNYSSELNVNALLLGDSALYLCASRVEGLSTGELFFGEGSRLTVL.

This chain uses TRBV5-4 with TRBJ2-2; weak D call: TRBD2 (5 bases). With 4 bases removed from V and 7 bases from J, the gap between germline ends came to 8 bases. CDR1 is SGHNT and CDR2 is YYREEE in the germline V gene (reference sequence). This CDR3 is 12 amino acids long. CDR3 loop: CASSVTSGELFF. The CDR3 region has the DNA TGTGCCAGCAGCGTTACTAGCGGGGAGCTGTTTTTT.

V gene TRBV27 combines with J gene TRBJ1-3; D possibly corresponds to TRBD1 (6 bases). Trimming pared 11 bases from V and 0 bases from J, leaving 26 bases between. The CDR3 is made up of 18 amino acids. Germline V gives CDR1 MNHEY, CDR2 SMNVEV (reference sequence). The CDR3 nucleotides are TGTGCCGACGCTAGCTGTTCAGGGGCACCCAACTCTGGAAACACCATATATTTT. It encodes CADASCSGAPNSGNTIYF.

The V gene is TRBV18, the J gene TRBJ1-1; D unresolved. Looked up from germline, CDR1 is KGHSH and CDR2 is LQKENI. The CDR3 totals 15 residues. Trimming removed 1 base at V and 0 bases at J, with 9 bases between. The CDR3 sequence: CASSPQAGLNTEAFF. For the CDR3, the DNA is TGTGCCAGCTCACCACAAGCAGGTCTGAACACTGAAGCTTTCTTT.

The chain joins TRBV9 to TRBJ2-3; perhaps TRBD2 as D (6 bases). Trimming took off 1 base at V and 0 bases at J, with 12 bases between the two ends. The CDR3 sequence is 16 residues long. Germline CDR1 is SGDLS and CDR2 is YYNGEE. The chain's CDR3 is CASSVFSSESTDTQYF. The CDR3 nucleotides read TGTGCCAGCAGCGTATTTTCTAGCGAGAGCACAGATACGCAGTATTTT.

The chain couples TRBV7-2 to TRBJ2-7, with 8 bases lining up with TRBD2. The CDR3 covers 14 residues. Unmatched junction bases numbered 8, after V lost 6 bases and J lost 4 bases. From germline, CDR1 is SGHTA and CDR2 FQGNSA. CDR3 sequence (DNA): TGTGCCAGCAGACGGAGCGGGAGTGATTACGAGCAGTACTTC. This sequence encodes CASRRSGSDYEQYF.

DNA for the CDR3: TGTGCCAGCAGCTTGGTTGCCAGGGAAGAGACCCAGTACTTC. It encodes CASSLVAREETQYF. V gene TRBV5-4 combines with J gene TRBJ2-5; possible D gene TRBD1, 5 bases. Germline V gene sequence: CDR1 SGHNT, CDR2 YYREEE (reference sequence). This CDR3 contains 14 residues. Deletions cut 0 bases from V and 3 bases from J, with 9 bases between.

The chain has TRBV5-8 and TRBJ1-5; D might be TRBD1 (5 bases). V shed 2 bases and J shed 3 bases, with 21 bases lying between them. In germline, CDR1 is SGHTS, CDR2 YDEGEE. The CDR3 contains 18 residues. CDR3 DNA sequence: TGTGCCAGCAGCTTTTTCGCGGGCAGGGCTCTTCTCAATCAGCCCCAGCATTTT. Protein sequence: CASSFFAGRALLNQPQHF.

Of note for this clone: At one boundary the junction diverges from the germline segment, which might be a read error. The chain carries TRBV29-1 and TRBJ2-7; D remains ambiguous. From germline, CDR1 is SQVTM and CDR2 ANQGSEA. The CDR3 length is 11 residues. The CDR3 nucleotides read TGCAGCGTTGGGGCGGAGACTCCTAAGTTCTTC. Translation: CSVGAETPKFF.

This clone was picked up one time. V usage is TRBV19 and J usage is TRBJ2-3, with 7 positions matching TRBD2. The J segment lost 7 bases and the V segment lost 6 bases, leaving 10 bases of the junction unmatched. The germline CDR1 and CDR2 sequences are LNHDA and SQIVND (reference sequence). The CDR3 sequence is 14 residues long. The DNA of the CDR3 is TGTGCCAGTAGAGAGCTAGCGGCACCCCATACGCAGTATTTT. Protein product: CASRELAAPHTQYF.

A note on this clone: At the DNA level, this CDR3 is encoded by other sequences in the same sample as well. The V and J genes are TRBV7-9 and TRBJ1-2; D is uncertain. Trimming cost V 1 base and J 7 bases, with 10 bases left between them. The germline V gene has CDR1 SEHNR and CDR2 FQNEAQ (reference sequence). This CDR3 contains 13 residues. CDR3 coding DNA: TGTGCCAGCAGCTTAGTAGGGATTGGTGGCTACACCTTC. Amino acids: CASSLVGIGGYTF.

The V call is TRBV5-8, the J call TRBJ1-5; D gene ambiguous. This CDR3 contains 14 residues. The V end lost 1 base, the J end lost 0 bases, and 5 bases lay between the germline ends. Germline loops: CDR1 SGHTS, CDR2 YDEGEE. In nucleotides, the CDR3 is TGTGCCAGCAGCTTGTTCGGTAGCAATCAGCCCCAGCATTTT. The encoded protein is CASSLFGSNQPQHF.

This clone has a count of ten or more. The CDR3 nucleotides read TGTGCCAGCTCCCTCTCGGGGGACGCCTATAATTCACCCCTCCACTTT. It is translated as CASSLSGDAYNSPLHF. This chain joins TRBV18 and TRBJ1-6, with D perhaps TRBD1 (5 bases). Per germline, CDR1 KGHSH and CDR2 LQKENI. The CDR3 has 16 amino acids. Between the trimmed V and J ends, which lost 6 bases and 2 bases, there was a span of 14 bases.

The table lists this clone with a count of one. CDR3 region: CAWSVNFGSPGQGPHLGYGYTF. Written as DNA, the CDR3 is TGTGCCTGGAGTGTAAATTTCGGGTCCCCGGGACAGGGGCCGCATTTGGGCTATGGCTACACCTTC. The chain combines TRBV30 with TRBJ1-2; TRBD1 matches 10 bases. V lost 0 bases to trimming and J lost 4 bases; unmatched junction nucleotides: 26. The CDR3 has 22 amino acids. Germline V CDR1 and CDR2: GTSNPN, SVGIG (reference sequence).

The chain is built from TRBV5-6 and TRBJ2-5; D gene ambiguous. The CDR3 runs to 13 residues. Deletions cut 4 bases from V and 7 bases from J, with 14 bases between. Germline CDR1 reads SGHDT; CDR2 reads YYEEEE. The CDR3 loop is CASSATVLGTQYF. Written as DNA, the CDR3 is TGTGCCAGCAGCGCGACCGTGCTGGGGACCCAGTACTTC.

This chain links TRBV14 with TRBJ2-1; no definite D call. V lost 1 base to trimming and J lost 9 bases, with 4 bases between them. The CDR3 sequence is 11 residues long. In germline, CDR1 is SGHDN, CDR2 FVKESK. The CDR3 DNA reads as TGTGCCAGCAGCCAAGGGGCTGAGCAGTTCTTC. Translated: CASSQGAEQFF.